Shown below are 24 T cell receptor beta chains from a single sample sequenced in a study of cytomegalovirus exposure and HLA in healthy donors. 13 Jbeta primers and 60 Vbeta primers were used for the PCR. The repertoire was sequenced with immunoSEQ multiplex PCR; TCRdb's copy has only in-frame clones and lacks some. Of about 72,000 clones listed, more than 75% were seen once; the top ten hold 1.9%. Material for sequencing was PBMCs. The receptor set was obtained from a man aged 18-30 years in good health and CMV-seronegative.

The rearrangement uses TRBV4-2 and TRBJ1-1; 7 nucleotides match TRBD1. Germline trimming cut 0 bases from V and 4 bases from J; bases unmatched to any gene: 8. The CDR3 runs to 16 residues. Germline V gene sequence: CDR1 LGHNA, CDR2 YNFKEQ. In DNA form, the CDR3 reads TGTGCCAGCAGCCAAGATCCTTGGCAGGGGGGCACTGAAGCTTTCTTT. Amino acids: CASSQDPWQGGTEAFF.

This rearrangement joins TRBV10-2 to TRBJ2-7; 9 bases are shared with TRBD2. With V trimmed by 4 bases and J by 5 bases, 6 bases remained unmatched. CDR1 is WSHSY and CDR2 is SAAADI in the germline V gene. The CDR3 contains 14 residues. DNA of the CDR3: TGCGCCAGCAGTGTTGGCGGGAGGGCTAACGAGCAGTACTTC. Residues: CASSVGGRANEQYF.

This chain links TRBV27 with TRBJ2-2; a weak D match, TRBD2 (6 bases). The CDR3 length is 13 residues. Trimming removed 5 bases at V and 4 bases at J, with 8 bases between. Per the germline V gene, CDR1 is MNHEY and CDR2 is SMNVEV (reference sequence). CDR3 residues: CASSRAGTGELFF. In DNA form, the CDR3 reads TGTGCCAGCAGTCGAGCGGGCACCGGGGAGCTGTTTTTT.

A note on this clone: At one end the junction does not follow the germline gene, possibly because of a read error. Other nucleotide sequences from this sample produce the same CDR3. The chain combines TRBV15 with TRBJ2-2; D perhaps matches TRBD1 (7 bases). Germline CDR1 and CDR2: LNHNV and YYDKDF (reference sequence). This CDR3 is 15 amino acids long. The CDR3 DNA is TGTGCCACCAGCAGGAGACAGGGCGGGACCGGGGAGCTATTTTTT. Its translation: CATSRRQGGTGELFF.

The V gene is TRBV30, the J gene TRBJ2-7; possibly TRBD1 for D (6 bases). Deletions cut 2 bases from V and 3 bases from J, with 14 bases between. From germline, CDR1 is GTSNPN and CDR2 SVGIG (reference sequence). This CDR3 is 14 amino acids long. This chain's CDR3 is CAWSSSGVFYEQYF. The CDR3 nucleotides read TGTGCCTGGAGTAGTTCAGGGGTTTTCTACGAGCAGTACTTC.

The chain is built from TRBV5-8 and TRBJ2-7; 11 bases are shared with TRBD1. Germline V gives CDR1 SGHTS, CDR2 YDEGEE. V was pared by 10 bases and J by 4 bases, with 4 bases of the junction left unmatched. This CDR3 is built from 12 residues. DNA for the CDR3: TGTGCCGGGACAGGGGGTCTTTACGAGCAGTACTTC. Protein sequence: CAGTGGLYEQYF.

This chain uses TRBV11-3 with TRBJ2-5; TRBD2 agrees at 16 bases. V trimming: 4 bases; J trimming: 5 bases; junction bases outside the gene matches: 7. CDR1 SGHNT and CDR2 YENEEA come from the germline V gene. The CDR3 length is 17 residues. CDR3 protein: CASSSGLAGGLVETQYF. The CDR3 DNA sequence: TGTGCCAGCAGCTCGGGACTAGCGGGAGGGTTAGTGGAGACCCAGTACTTC. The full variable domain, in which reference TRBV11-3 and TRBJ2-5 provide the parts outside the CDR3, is EAGVVQSPRYKIIEKKQPVAFWCNPISGHNTLYWYLQNLGQGPELLIRYENEEAVDDSQLPKDRFSAERLKGVDSTLKIQPAELGDSAVYLCASSSGLAGGLVETQYFGPGTRLLVL.

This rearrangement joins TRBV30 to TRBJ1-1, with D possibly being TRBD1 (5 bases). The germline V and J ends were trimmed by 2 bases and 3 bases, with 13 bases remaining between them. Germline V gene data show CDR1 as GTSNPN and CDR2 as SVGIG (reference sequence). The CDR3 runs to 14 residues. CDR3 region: CAWSWGRLDTEAFF. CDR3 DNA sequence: TGTGCCTGGAGTTGGGGCAGATTAGACACTGAAGCTTTCTTT.

The CDR3 DNA follows: TGCGCCAGCAGCCAAGATGGAGGCTGGTACGACGAGCAGTACTTC. Its protein product is CASSQDGGWYDEQYF. The chain links TRBV4-1 to TRBJ2-7, with TRBD2 as a possible D gene (5 bases). The V end was cut by 0 bases, the J end by 5 bases, with 14 bases between. CDR1 is MGHRA, CDR2 YSYEKL, per germline. This CDR3 is built from 15 residues.

The CDR3 loop reads CASSSLAGGVNEQFF. The CDR3 DNA sequence: TGTGCCAGCAGCTCTCTAGCGGGGGGAGTGAATGAGCAGTTCTTC. The rearrangement links TRBV5-6 to TRBJ2-1, with 11 bases that match TRBD2. The length of the CDR3 is 15 residues. Germline CDR1 and CDR2: SGHDT and YYEEEE. Germline trimming cut 3 bases from V and 7 bases from J; bases unmatched to any gene: 6.

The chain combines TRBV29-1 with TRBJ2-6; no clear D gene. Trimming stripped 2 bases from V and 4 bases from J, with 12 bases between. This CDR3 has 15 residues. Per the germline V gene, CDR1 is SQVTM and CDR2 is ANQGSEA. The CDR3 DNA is TGCAGCGTTGAAATAGTAGACACAGGGGCCAACGTCCTGACTTTC. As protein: CSVEIVDTGANVLTF.

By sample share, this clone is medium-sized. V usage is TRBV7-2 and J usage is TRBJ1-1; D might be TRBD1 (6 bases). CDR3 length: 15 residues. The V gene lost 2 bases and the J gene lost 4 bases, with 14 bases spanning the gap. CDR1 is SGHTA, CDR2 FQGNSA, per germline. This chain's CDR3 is CASSLRPQGATEAFF. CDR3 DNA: TGTGCCAGCAGCTTACGCCCACAGGGTGCCACTGAAGCTTTCTTT.

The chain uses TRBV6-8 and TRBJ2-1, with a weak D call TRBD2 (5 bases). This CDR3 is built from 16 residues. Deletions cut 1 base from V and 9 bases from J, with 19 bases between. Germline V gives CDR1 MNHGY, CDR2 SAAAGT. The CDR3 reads CASSYFKRLGGLEQFF. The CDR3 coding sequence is TGTGCCAGCAGTTACTTTAAGAGGCTAGGCGGGCTTGAGCAGTTCTTC.

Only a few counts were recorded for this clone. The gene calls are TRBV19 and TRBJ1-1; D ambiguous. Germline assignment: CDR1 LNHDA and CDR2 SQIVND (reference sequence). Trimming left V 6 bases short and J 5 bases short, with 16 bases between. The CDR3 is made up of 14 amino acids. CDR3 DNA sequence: TGTGCCAGTAGCAATATTCTGAGTGCGACTGAAGCTTTCTTT. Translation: CASSNILSATEAFF. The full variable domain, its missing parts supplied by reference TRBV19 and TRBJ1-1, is DGGITQSPKYLFRKEGQNVTLSCEQNLNHDAMYWYRQDPGQGLRLIYYSQIVNDFQKGDIAEGYSVSREKKESFPLTVTSAQKNPTAFYLCASSNILSATEAFFGQGTRLTVV.

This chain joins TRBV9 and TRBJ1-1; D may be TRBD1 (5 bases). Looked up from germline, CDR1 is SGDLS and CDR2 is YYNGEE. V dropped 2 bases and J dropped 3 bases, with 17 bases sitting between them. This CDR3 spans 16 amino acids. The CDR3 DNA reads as TGTGCCAGCAGCGTCGCCCCTCTAGGGGCGGACACTGAAGCTTTCTTT. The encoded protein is CASSVAPLGADTEAFF.

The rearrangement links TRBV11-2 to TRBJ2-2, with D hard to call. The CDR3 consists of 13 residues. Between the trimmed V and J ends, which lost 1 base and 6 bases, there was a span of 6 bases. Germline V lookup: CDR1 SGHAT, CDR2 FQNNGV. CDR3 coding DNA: TGTGCCAGCAGCTTAGTTCCCTCCGGGGAGCTGTTTTTT. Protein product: CASSLVPSGELFF.

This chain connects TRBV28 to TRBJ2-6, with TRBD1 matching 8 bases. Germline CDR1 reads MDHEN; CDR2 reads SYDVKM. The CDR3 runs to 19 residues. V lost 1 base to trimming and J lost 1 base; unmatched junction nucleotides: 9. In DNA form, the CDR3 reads TGTGCCAGCAGTTTATTTGGGACAGGAACATTGTCTGGGGCCAACGTCCTGACTTTC. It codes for CASSLFGTGTLSGANVLTF.

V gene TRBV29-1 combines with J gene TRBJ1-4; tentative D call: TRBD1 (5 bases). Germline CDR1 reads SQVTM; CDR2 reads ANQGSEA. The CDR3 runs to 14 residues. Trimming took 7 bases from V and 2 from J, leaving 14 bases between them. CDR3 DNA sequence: TGCAGCGCCAAATCAGGGTATACTAATGAAAAACTGTTTTTT. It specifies CSAKSGYTNEKLFF.

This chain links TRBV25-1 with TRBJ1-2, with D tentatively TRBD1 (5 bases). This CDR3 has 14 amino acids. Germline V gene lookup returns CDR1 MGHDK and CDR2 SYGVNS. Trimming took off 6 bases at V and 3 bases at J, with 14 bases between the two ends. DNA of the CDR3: TGTGCCAGCAGCTTAACCGGGACTCACTATGGCTACACCTTC. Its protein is CASSLTGTHYGYTF.

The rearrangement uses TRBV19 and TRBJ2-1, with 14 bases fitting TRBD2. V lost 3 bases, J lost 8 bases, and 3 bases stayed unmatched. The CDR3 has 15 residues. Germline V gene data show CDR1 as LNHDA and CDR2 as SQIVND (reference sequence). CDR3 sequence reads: CASSIGTSGSHEQFF. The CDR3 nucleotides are TGTGCCAGTAGTATTGGGACTAGCGGGAGCCATGAGCAGTTCTTC.

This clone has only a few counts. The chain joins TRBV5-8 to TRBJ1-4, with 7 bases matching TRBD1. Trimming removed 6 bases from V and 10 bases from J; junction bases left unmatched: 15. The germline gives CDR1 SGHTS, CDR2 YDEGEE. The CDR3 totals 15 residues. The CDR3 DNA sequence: TGTGCCAGCACAACCACGACAGGGTTTAGGGGAAAACTGTTTTTT. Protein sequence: CASTTTTGFRGKLFF.

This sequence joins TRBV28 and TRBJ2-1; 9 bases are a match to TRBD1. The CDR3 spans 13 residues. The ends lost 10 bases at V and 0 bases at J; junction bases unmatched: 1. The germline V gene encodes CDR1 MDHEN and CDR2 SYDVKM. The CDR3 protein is CATTGGSYNEQFF. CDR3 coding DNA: TGTGCCACGACAGGGGGCTCCTACAATGAGCAGTTCTTC. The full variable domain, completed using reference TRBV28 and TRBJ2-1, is DVKVTQSSRYLVKRTGEKVFLECVQDMDHENMFWYRQDPGLGLRLIYFSYDVKMKEKGDIPEGYSVSREKKERFSLILESASTNQTSMYLCATTGGSYNEQFFGPGTRLTVL.

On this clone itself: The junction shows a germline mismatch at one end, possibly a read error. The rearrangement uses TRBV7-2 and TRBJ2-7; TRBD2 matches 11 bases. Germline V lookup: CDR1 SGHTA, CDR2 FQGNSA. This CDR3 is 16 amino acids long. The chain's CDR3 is CASSPTSGEFSHEQYF. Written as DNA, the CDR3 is TGTGCCAGCAGCCCGACTAGCGGGGAATTCTCCCACGAGCAGTACTTC.

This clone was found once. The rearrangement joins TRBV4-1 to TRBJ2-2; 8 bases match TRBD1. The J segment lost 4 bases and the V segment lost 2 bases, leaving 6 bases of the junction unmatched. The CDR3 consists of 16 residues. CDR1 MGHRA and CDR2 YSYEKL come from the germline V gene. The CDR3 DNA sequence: TGCGCCAGCAGCCAAACACAGGGGGTGGTCACCGGGGAGCTGTTTTTT. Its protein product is CASSQTQGVVTGELFF.